The 12 T cell receptor beta chains given below trace back to one sample, sequenced in a study of cytomegalovirus exposure and HLA in healthy donors. PCR involved 60 Vbeta and 13 Jbeta primers. The data were produced by immunoSEQ multiplex PCR, yet TCRdb's version contains in-frame clones alone and is incomplete. The sample has approximately 120,000 clones; roughly 74% are singletons. Source material: PBMCs. The receptors stem from a woman in her forties or fifties in good health and CMV-seropositive.

This clone was observed a few times. V and J are TRBV7-9 and TRBJ1-2, with TRBD1 matching 8 bases. The CDR3 extends over 14 amino acids. Germline V CDR1 and CDR2: SEHNR, FQNEAQ (reference sequence). V shed 2 bases and J 4 bases; nucleotides not matched to a gene: 3. Here the CDR3 DNA reads TGTGCCAGCAGCTTAATTGACAGGGGCTATGGCTACACCTTC. It codes for CASSLIDRGYGYTF.

The CDR3 DNA reads as TGTGCCAGCAGTTTCACCGGGGGCGGGGGGCCTCAAGAGACCCAGTACTTC. As protein: CASSFTGGGGPQETQYF. V and J are TRBV28 and TRBJ2-5; TRBD2 agrees at 8 bases. V was pared by 3 bases and J by 2 bases, with 11 bases of the junction left unmatched. The CDR3 is 17 amino acids. Germline loops: CDR1 MDHEN, CDR2 SYDVKM.

V and J are TRBV7-9 and TRBJ2-5; 9 nucleotides agree with TRBD1. The end of the DNA aligns better with TRBJ2-7, so the J call may be wrong. Germline CDR1 SEHNR, CDR2 FQNEAQ (reference sequence). This CDR3 is 13 amino acids long. CDR3 sequence: CASSPDRGYEQYF. CDR3 bases: TGTGCCAGCAGCCCGGACAGGGGCTACGAGCAGTACTTC.

The chain has TRBV30 and TRBJ1-2, with TRBD1 matching over 7 bases. Germline V lookup: CDR1 GTSNPN, CDR2 SVGIG (reference sequence). Germline trimming cut 2 bases from V and 4 bases from J; bases unmatched to any gene: 7. CDR3 length: 14 amino acids. The CDR3 nucleotides are TGTGCCTGGAGTCGGGACAGTAGTTCCTATGGCTACACCTTC. The encoded protein is CAWSRDSSSYGYTF.

The rearrangement links TRBV5-1 to TRBJ2-7; TRBD2 agrees at 10 bases. The CDR3 consists of 15 residues. V lost 2 bases, J lost 2 bases, and 4 bases stayed unmatched. In germline, CDR1 is SGHRS, CDR2 YFSETQ. The DNA of the CDR3 is TGCGCCAGCAGCTTTATAGCGGGGGGCACCTACGAGCAGTACTTC. Residues: CASSFIAGGTYEQYF.

The rearrangement uses TRBV6-5 and TRBJ2-7, with 7 nucleotides matching TRBD1. With V trimmed by 7 bases and J by 2 bases, 2 bases remained unmatched. CDR1 MNHEY and CDR2 SVGAGI come from the germline V gene. The CDR3 runs 12 residues. As DNA, the CDR3 is TGTGCCAGCAAGGACAGGACCTACGAGCAGTACTTC. It yields the protein CASKDRTYEQYF.

This clone was counted a few times. CDR3 sequence: CASSPTGNVAGELFF. The CDR3 DNA reads as TGTGCCAGCAGCCCGACAGGGAATGTAGCCGGGGAGCTGTTTTTT. V and J are TRBV5-4 and TRBJ2-2, with 7 bases matching TRBD1. Germline V gives CDR1 SGHNT, CDR2 YYREEE (reference sequence). The V and J ends lost 4 bases and 6 bases, in that order; junction bases with no gene match: 9. The CDR3 spans 15 residues.

This clone came up a few times. The chain combines TRBV7-9 with TRBJ1-3; 7 bases line up with TRBD1. CDR3 length: 17 amino acids. V lost 5 bases and J lost 0; bases outside the gene matches: 10. Per the germline V gene, CDR1 is SEHNR and CDR2 is FQNEAQ (reference sequence). The CDR3 loop reads CASSNRTGLSSGNTIYF. Here the CDR3 DNA reads TGTGCCAGCAGCAACCGGACAGGCCTTAGCTCTGGAAACACCATATATTTT.

This clone was seen only once. The chain links TRBV11-1 to TRBJ1-1, with TRBD1 identical over 8 bases. This CDR3 has 14 residues. V lost 5 bases and J lost 0; bases outside the gene matches: 2. In germline, CDR1 is SGHAT, CDR2 FQDESV (reference sequence). CDR3: CASSRTGLNTEAFF. The CDR3 DNA reads TGTGCCAGCAGCCGGACAGGGCTGAACACTGAAGCTTTCTTT. The whole variable domain, filled in from reference TRBV11-1 and TRBJ1-1, reads EAEVAQSPRYKITEKSQAVAFWCDPISGHATLYWYRQILGQGPELLVQFQDESVVDDSQLPKDRFSAERLKGVDSTLKIQPAELGDSAMYLCASSRTGLNTEAFFGQGTRLTVV.

The chain employs TRBV4-3 and TRBJ1-3, with a weak D call TRBD1 (6 bases). Germline-derived CDR1 and CDR2 are LGHNA and YSLEER. There are 13 residues in the CDR3. V was clipped by 2 bases and J by 8 bases, with 10 bases between them. The DNA of the CDR3 is TGCGCCAGCAGCCAATCCAGGGGTGACACCATATATTTT. It codes for CASSQSRGDTIYF.

This clone was counted between two and nine times. The V and J genes are TRBV7-9 and TRBJ1-1, with unresolved D. The germline V gene has CDR1 SEHNR and CDR2 FQNEAQ (reference sequence). Deletions cut 1 base from V and 4 bases from J, with 13 bases between. The CDR3 runs to 15 residues. The CDR3 coding sequence is TGTGCCAGCAGCTTAGACGGGTCTAGTTCCACTGAAGCTTTCTTT. Its translation is CASSLDGSSSTEAFF.

The CDR3 region has the DNA TGTGCCAGTAGCCCATTACCGGGGGGGTTCGGGGAGCTGTTTTTT. It codes for CASSPLPGGFGELFF. The rearrangement joins TRBV19 to TRBJ2-2, with 8 bases that match TRBD2. Germline lookup yields CDR1 LNHDA and CDR2 SQIVND (reference sequence). CDR3 length equals 15 residues. V lost 6 bases, J lost 7 bases, and 10 bases stayed unmatched.